This passage covers 25 T cell receptor beta chains from one sample sequenced in a study of blood T cell repertoires in COVID-19. The table came from immunoSEQ multiplex PCR; TCRdb's copy has only in-frame clones and leaves some out. The sample lists 95,000 to 100,000 clones, around 88% occurring once. Sequenced: peripheral blood. These receptors were collected from an older man with acute or convalescent COVID-19.

The chain joins TRBV27 to TRBJ2-5; tentatively, D is TRBD1 (6 bases). The CDR3 length is 15 residues. V shed 6 bases and J shed 7 bases, with 21 bases lying between them. CDR1 is MNHEY, CDR2 SMNVEV, per germline (reference sequence). As DNA, the CDR3 is TGTGCCAGCAGCTTCTCCTTGGGGGCGAGGTGGACCCAGTACTTC. Translating gives CASSFSLGARWTQYF.

The rearrangement links TRBV19 to TRBJ1-1; 10 positions match TRBD1. The CDR3 runs 17 residues. CDR1 is LNHDA and CDR2 is SQIVND in the germline V gene (reference sequence). V lost 3 bases and J lost 4; bases outside the gene matches: 11. This CDR3 reads CASSIGRDRGKGTEAFF. The CDR3 DNA sequence: TGTGCCAGTAGTATTGGCCGGGACAGGGGAAAGGGCACTGAAGCTTTCTTT.

The chain uses TRBV7-9 and TRBJ2-7; 10 bases fit TRBD1. CDR1 SEHNR and CDR2 FQNEAQ come from the germline V gene (reference sequence). The CDR3 extends over 13 amino acids. V shed 1 base and J 7 bases; nucleotides not matched to a gene: 1. The CDR3 region has the DNA TGTGCCAGCAGCTTAGGGACAGGGGGAGAGCAGTACTTC. It is translated as CASSLGTGGEQYF. Supplemented by reference TRBV7-9 and TRBJ2-7, the full variable domain reads DTGVSQNPRHKITKRGQNVTFRCDPISEHNRLYWYRQTLGQGPEFLTYFQNEAQLEKSRLLSDRFSAERPKGSFSTLEIQRTEQGDSAMYLCASSLGTGGEQYFGPGTRLTVT.

The chain carries TRBV6-5 and TRBJ1-5; D is ambiguous. V dropped 6 bases and J dropped 6 bases, with 12 bases sitting between them. The CDR3 length is 13 residues. Germline V lookup: CDR1 MNHEY, CDR2 SVGAGI. Here the CDR3 reads CASSLGRGQPQHF. The CDR3 DNA reads TGTGCCAGCAGCCTAGGGCGGGGTCAGCCCCAGCATTTT.

The chain carries TRBV5-1 and TRBJ2-1, with 8 positions matching TRBD2. The CDR3 runs to 19 residues. The V and J ends lost 0 bases and 4 bases, in that order; junction bases with no gene match: 15. Germline V CDR1 and CDR2: SGHRS, YFSETQ. Here the CDR3 DNA reads TGCGCCAGCAGCTTGGAGAGTGGGGTAGCGGGAACCCGATACAATGAGCAGTTCTTC. Encoded protein: CASSLESGVAGTRYNEQFF.

The gene calls are TRBV5-1 and TRBJ2-5; 7 bases are shared with TRBD2. The trim removed 3 bases at V and 1 base at J, leaving 3 bases unmatched. Germline assignment: CDR1 SGHRS and CDR2 YFSETQ. This CDR3 is 14 amino acids long. CDR3 loop: CASSWEGSQETQYF. DNA of the CDR3: TGCGCCAGCAGCTGGGAGGGCAGCCAAGAGACCCAGTACTTC.

The chain links TRBV5-6 to TRBJ2-3; D not certain. Trimming removed 1 base from V and 3 bases from J, with 12 bases in between. CDR3 size: 15 residues. The V gene's germline CDR1 is SGHDT and CDR2 YYEEEE. CDR3 DNA: TGTGCCAGCAGCTTGCGGGTGGGTATGACAGATACGCAGTATTTT. It yields the protein CASSLRVGMTDTQYF. Looking up the rest from reference TRBV5-6 and TRBJ2-3 gives the full variable domain: DAGVTQSPTHLIKTRGQQVTLRCSPKSGHDTVSWYQQALGQGPQFIFQYYEEEERQRGNFPDRFSGHQFPNYSSELNVNALLLGDSALYLCASSLRVGMTDTQYFGPGTRLTVL.

The chain links TRBV7-9 to TRBJ2-5; D unclear. V lost 6 bases to trimming and J lost 2 bases, with 4 bases between them. Germline V gene sequence: CDR1 SEHNR, CDR2 FQNEAQ (reference sequence). The CDR3 spans 11 residues. The CDR3, as DNA: TGTGCCAGCAGTCATCAAGAGACCCAGTACTTC. This encodes CASSHQETQYF.

A remark on this clone: The same CDR3 is also encoded by other DNA sequences in this sample. V gene TRBV5-1 combines with J gene TRBJ2-5; 10 bases are a match to TRBD1. Trimming removed 3 bases from V and 0 bases from J; junction bases left unmatched: 2. The CDR3 covers 15 residues. Per the germline V gene, CDR1 is SGHRS and CDR2 is YFSETQ. The CDR3 region has the DNA TGCGCCAGCAGCTCGGGACAGGGGTACCAAGAGACCCAGTACTTC. Translating it yields CASSSGQGYQETQYF.

In this sample, this clone turned up once. This chain uses TRBV18 with TRBJ2-1; D possibly corresponds to TRBD1 (6 bases). In germline, CDR1 is KGHSH, CDR2 LQKENI. This CDR3 has 14 residues. V was clipped by 5 bases and J by 8 bases, with 16 bases between them. The CDR3 spells CASSMGAGRDEQFF. The CDR3 DNA is TGTGCCAGCTCAATGGGGGCAGGCAGGGATGAGCAGTTCTTC.

The genes are TRBV10-3 and TRBJ2-1; 8 bases line up with TRBD2. Germline trimming cut 4 bases from V and 7 bases from J; bases unmatched to any gene: 3. This CDR3 spans 13 amino acids. Germline CDR1 is ENHRY and CDR2 is SYGVKD. CDR3 protein: CAISVTSANEQFF. The CDR3 DNA reads as TGTGCCATCAGTGTGACTAGCGCTAATGAGCAGTTCTTC.

The rearrangement uses TRBV5-8 and TRBJ2-7; 16 positions agree with TRBD2. V shed 4 bases and J 4 bases; nucleotides not matched to a gene: 5. This CDR3 has 16 residues. Germline V gene data show CDR1 as SGHTS and CDR2 as YDEGEE. The chain's CDR3 is CASSPGTSGRGYEQYF. The CDR3 nucleotides are TGTGCCAGCAGCCCCGGGACTAGCGGGAGGGGGTACGAGCAGTACTTC.

The table lists this clone with a few counts. The V call is TRBV7-2, the J call TRBJ1-5; D possibly corresponds to TRBD1 (5 bases). With 1 base removed from V and 7 bases from J, the gap between germline ends came to 11 bases. The germline CDR1 and CDR2 sequences are SGHTA and FQGNSA. This CDR3 contains 14 residues. Written as DNA, the CDR3 is TGTGCCAGCAGCTTAGGGGGGGTAGAACAGCCCCAGCATTTT. The encoded protein is CASSLGGVEQPQHF.

The V gene is TRBV27, the J gene TRBJ2-6, with a tentative D call TRBD1 (6 bases). The CDR3 consists of 16 residues. Germline CDR1 is MNHEY and CDR2 is SMNVEV (reference sequence). The CDR3 loop reads CAQRIQGFSGANVLTF. The CDR3 region has the DNA TGTGCGCAGAGGATACAGGGTTTCTCTGGGGCCAACGTCCTGACTTTC. Combining the CDR3 with reference TRBV27 and TRBJ2-6 gives the whole variable domain EAQVTQNPRYLITVTGKKLTVTCSQNMNHEYMSWYRQDPGLGLRQIYYSMNVEVTDKGDVPEGYKVSRKEKRNFPLILESPSPNQTSLYFCAQRIQGFSGANVLTFGAGSRLTVL.

This chain joins TRBV9 and TRBJ1-2, with 7 bases lining up with TRBD1. The CDR3 contains 16 residues. J gave up 8 bases and V 0 bases, and 13 bases lay outside the gene matches. Germline V gene lookup returns CDR1 SGDLS and CDR2 YYNGEE. CDR3 DNA sequence: TGTGCCAGCAGCGTAGGTCCGACAGGGTGGAGTGGAGGCTACACCTTC. Residues: CASSVGPTGWSGGYTF.

The sample holds one count of this clone. The V and J genes are TRBV19 and TRBJ2-3, with 7 positions matching TRBD2. The CDR3 has 15 residues. Germline CDR1 and CDR2: LNHDA and SQIVND (reference sequence). The V segment lost 5 bases and the J segment 1 base; nucleotides outside the gene matches: 6. For the CDR3, the DNA is TGTGCCAGTAGTGTCACTAGCGTGGGCACAGATACGCAGTATTTT. This codes for CASSVTSVGTDTQYF. Complete variable domain (other parts from reference TRBV19 and TRBJ2-3): DGGITQSPKYLFRKEGQNVTLSCEQNLNHDAMYWYRQDPGQGLRLIYYSQIVNDFQKGDIAEGYSVSREKKESFPLTVTSAQKNPTAFYLCASSVTSVGTDTQYFGPGTRLTVL.

V gene TRBV18 combines with J gene TRBJ2-3; D is unresolved. CDR1 is KGHSH, CDR2 LQKENI, per germline. Trimming took 3 bases from V and 0 from J, leaving 4 bases between them. This CDR3 has 13 amino acids. CDR3 sequence (DNA): TGTGCCAGCTCACCTCCTAGCACAGATACGCAGTATTTT. It yields the protein CASSPPSTDTQYF.

This clone was counted only a few times. The V call is TRBV6-2 or TRBV6-3, the J call TRBJ2-6; no clear D gene. Germline V gives CDR1 MNHEY, CDR2 SVGEGT. CDR3 length: 17 residues. V was trimmed by 0 bases and J by 0 bases, leaving 9 bases between them. CDR3 region: CASSYSLMSSGANVLTF. The CDR3 bases are TGTGCCAGCAGTTACTCGCTAATGTCCTCTGGGGCCAACGTCCTGACTTTC.

The V and J genes are TRBV21-1 and TRBJ2-1; the table gives TRBD2 as D, unverified against the DNA. TRBV21-1 is recorded as a pseudogene. The CDR3 consists of 10 residues. The CDR3 nucleotides read TGTGCCAGCAGCGACTGGGTTCGGTTCTTC. Its protein is CASSDWVRFF.

This clone was counted a single time. The chain uses TRBV12-3 or TRBV12-4 and TRBJ1-3; no reliable D call. V was shortened by 11 bases and J by 0 bases, with 8 bases between the two germline ends. The CDR3 loop spans 12 amino acids. This CDR3 reads CAGRASGNTIYF. As DNA, the CDR3 is TGTGCCGGGAGGGCCTCTGGAAACACCATATATTTT.

This chain uses TRBV3-1 (or the pseudogene TRBV3-2) with TRBJ2-6, with D maybe TRBD2 (6 bases). Looked up from germline, CDR1 is LGHDT and CDR2 is YNNKEL (reference sequence). Trimming cost V 0 bases and J 4 bases, with 10 bases left between them. The CDR3 extends over 16 amino acids. CDR3 coding DNA: TGTGCCAGCAGCCAAGAAGGAGGGGCCGGGGCCAACGTCCTGACTTTC. Protein product: CASSQEGGAGANVLTF.

This sequence joins TRBV3-1 (or the pseudogene TRBV3-2) and TRBJ1-3; D is perhaps TRBD1 (6 bases). Germline loops: CDR1 LGHDT, CDR2 YNNKEL (reference sequence). This CDR3 has 17 residues. Trimming removed 5 bases at V and 2 bases at J, with 19 bases between. CDR3 sequence: CASSYSRGAGAGNTIYF. CDR3 nucleotides: TGTGCCAGCAGCTATTCCAGGGGTGCGGGCGCTGGAAACACCATATATTTT.

The chain employs TRBV15 and TRBJ2-7; no reliable D call. The germline CDR1 and CDR2 sequences are LNHNV and YYDKDF (reference sequence). V lost 0 bases to trimming and J lost 4 bases, with 10 bases between them. CDR3 length: 14 amino acids. This CDR3 is CATSRDVASYEQYF. The DNA for the CDR3 is TGTGCCACCAGCAGAGATGTGGCTAGTTACGAGCAGTACTTC.

This chain joins TRBV5-1 and TRBJ2-6, with 11 bases matching TRBD1. The CDR3 sequence is 21 residues long. Per the germline V gene, CDR1 is SGHRS and CDR2 is YFSETQ. Trimming removed 2 bases from V and 2 bases from J; junction bases left unmatched: 15. In DNA form, the CDR3 reads TGCGCCAGCAGCTTCCGGGGACAGGGGGGAAAAAGAGAGGCTGGGGCCAACGTCCTGACTTTC. This translates into CASSFRGQGGKREAGANVLTF.

V gene TRBV10-3 combines with J gene TRBJ1-5, with 7 bases aligning to TRBD1. The J segment lost 5 bases and the V segment lost 6 bases, leaving 7 bases of the junction unmatched. The CDR3 sequence is 14 residues long. Looked up from germline, CDR1 is ENHRY and CDR2 is SYGVKD. The chain's CDR3 is CAIRDSGGDQPQHF. CDR3 DNA sequence: TGTGCCATCAGGGATTCAGGGGGAGATCAGCCCCAGCATTTT.